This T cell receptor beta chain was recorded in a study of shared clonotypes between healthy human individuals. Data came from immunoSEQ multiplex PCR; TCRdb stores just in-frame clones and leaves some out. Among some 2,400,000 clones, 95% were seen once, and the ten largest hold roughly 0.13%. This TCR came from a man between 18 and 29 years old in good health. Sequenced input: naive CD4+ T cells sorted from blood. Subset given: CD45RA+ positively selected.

CDR3 in amino acids: CASSSLQGPGYGYTF. The CDR3 DNA reads as TGTGCCAGCAGTTCATTACAGGGGCCGGGCTATGGCTACACCTTC. The chain couples TRBV28 to TRBJ1-2, with 7 bases matching TRBD1. This CDR3 spans 15 amino acids. Per germline, CDR1 MDHEN and CDR2 SYDVKM. J gave up 4 bases and V 4 bases, and 9 bases lay outside the gene matches.